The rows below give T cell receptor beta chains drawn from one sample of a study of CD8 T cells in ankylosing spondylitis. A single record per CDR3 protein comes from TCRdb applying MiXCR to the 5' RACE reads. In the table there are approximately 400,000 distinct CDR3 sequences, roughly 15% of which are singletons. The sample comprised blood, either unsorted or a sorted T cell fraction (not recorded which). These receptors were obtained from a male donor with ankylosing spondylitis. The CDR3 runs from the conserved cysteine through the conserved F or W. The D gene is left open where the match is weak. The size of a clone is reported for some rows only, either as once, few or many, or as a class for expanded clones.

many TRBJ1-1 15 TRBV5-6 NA CASSFIDSMNTEAFF TGTGCCAGCAGCTTTATCGACTCAATGAACACTGAAGCTTTCTTT
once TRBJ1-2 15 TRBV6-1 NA CASSRPGQKNYGYTF TGTGCCAGCAGCCGACCTGGACAGAAAAACTATGGCTACACCTTC
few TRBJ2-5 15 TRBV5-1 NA CASSLSLPVQETQYF TGCGCCAGCAGCTTGTCTTTACCAGTACAAGAGACCCAGTACTTC
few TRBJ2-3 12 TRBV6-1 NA CASRGWEDTQYF TGTGCCAGCAGGGGCTGGGAGGATACGCAGTATTTT
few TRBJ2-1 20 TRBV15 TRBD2 CATSRVGLAGAPSSYNEQFF TGTGCCACCAGCAGAGTCGGCCTAGCGGGGGCCCCTAGCTCCTACAATGAGCAGTTCTTC
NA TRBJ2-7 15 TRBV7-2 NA CASSLGPGVIYEQYF TGTGCCAGCAGCTTAGGCCCCGGAGTAATCTACGAGCAGTACTTC
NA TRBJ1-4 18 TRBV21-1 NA CASSPSPDREYGNEKLFF TGTGCCAGCAGCCCCTCCCCGGACAGGGAATATGGTAATGAAAAACTGTTTTTT
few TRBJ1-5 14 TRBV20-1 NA CSARDHGGEQPQHF TGCAGTGCTAGAGATCATGGTGGGGAGCAGCCCCAGCATTTT
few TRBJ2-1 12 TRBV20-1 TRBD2 CRAGLLNNEQFF TGTAGAGCGGGACTCCTCAACAATGAGCAGTTCTTC
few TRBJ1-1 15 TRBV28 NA CASSLFINRNTEAFF TGTGCCAGCAGTTTGTTTATAAACCGGAACACTGAAGCTTTCTTT
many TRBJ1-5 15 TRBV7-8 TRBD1 CASTLGQTLNQPQHF TGTGCCAGCACTTTGGGACAGACCCTCAATCAGCCCCAGCATTTT
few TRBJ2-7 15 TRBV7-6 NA CASSPHDTPSNEQYF TGTGCCAGCAGCCCACACGACACTCCCTCCAACGAGCAGTACTTC
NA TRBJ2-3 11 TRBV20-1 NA CSASGIDTQYF TGCAGTGCTTCGGGGATAGATACGCAGTATTTT
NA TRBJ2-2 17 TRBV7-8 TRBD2 CASSLVGLAGVAGELFF TGTGCCAGCAGCTTAGTTGGGCTAGCGGGAGTGGCCGGGGAGCTGTTTTTT
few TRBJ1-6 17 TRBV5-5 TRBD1 CASSFTAGGSYNSPLHF TGTGCCAGCAGCTTCACGGCAGGGGGCTCCTATAATTCACCCCTCCACTTT
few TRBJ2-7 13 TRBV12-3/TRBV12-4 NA CASTSGRNYEQYF TGTGCCAGCACCTCTGGGCGTAACTACGAGCAGTACTTC
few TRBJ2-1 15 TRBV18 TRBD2 CASSPQRGDYNEQFF TGTGCCAGCTCACCTCAGCGGGGAGACTACAATGAGCAGTTCTTC
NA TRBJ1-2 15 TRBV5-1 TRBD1 CASSTQPGQGYGYTF TGCGCCAGCAGCACCCAACCGGGACAGGGATATGGCTACACCTTC
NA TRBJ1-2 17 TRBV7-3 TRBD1 CASSLRPTSGQSYGYTF TGTGCCAGCAGCTTAAGGCCGACCTCGGGACAGAGTTATGGCTACACCTTC
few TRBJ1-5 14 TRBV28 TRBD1 CASSIGQGHQPQHF TGTGCCAGCAGTATAGGACAGGGTCATCAGCCCCAGCATTTT
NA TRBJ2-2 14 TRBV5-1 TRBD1 CASGQGTNTGELFF TGCGCCAGCGGACAGGGGACGAACACCGGGGAGCTGTTTTTT
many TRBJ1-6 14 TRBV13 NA CASSLQGAASPLHF TGTGCCAGCAGCTTGCAGGGCGCGGCGTCACCCCTCCACTTT
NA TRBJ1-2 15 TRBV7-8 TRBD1 CASSWDRVSIYGYTF TGTGCCAGCAGCTGGGACAGGGTCTCTATCTATGGCTACACCTTC
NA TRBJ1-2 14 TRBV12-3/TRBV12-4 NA CASSLQVVDYGYTF TGTGCCAGCAGTTTACAGGTCGTCGACTATGGCTACACCTTC
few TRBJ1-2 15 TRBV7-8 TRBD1 CASSLGTGDFYGYTF TGTGCCAGCAGCTTAGGGACAGGGGATTTCTATGGCTACACCTTC
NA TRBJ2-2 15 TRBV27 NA CASRRFTAGSGELFF TGTGCCAGCAGACGGTTTACGGCGGGAAGCGGGGAGCTGTTTTTT
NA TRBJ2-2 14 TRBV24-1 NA CATSAWDRTGELFF TGTGCCACCAGCGCCTGGGACCGCACCGGGGAGCTGTTTTTT
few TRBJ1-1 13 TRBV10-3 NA CAISEGRNTEAFF TGTGCCATCAGTGAGGGCAGGAACACTGAAGCTTTCTTT
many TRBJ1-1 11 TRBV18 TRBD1 CASSPDREAFF TGTGCCAGCAGTCCGGACAGGGAAGCTTTCTTT
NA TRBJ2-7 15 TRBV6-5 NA CASSYTLAGASEQYF TGTGCCAGCAGTTACACCCTGGCGGGGGCATCCGAGCAGTACTTC
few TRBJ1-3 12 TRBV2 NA CASSEFGNTIYF TGTGCCAGCAGTGAATTTGGAAACACCATATATTTT
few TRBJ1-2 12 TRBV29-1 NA CSVGTVNYGYTF TGCAGCGTTGGGACCGTGAATTATGGCTACACCTTC
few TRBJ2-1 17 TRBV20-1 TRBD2 CSAPGTSGSDTYNEQFF TGCAGTGCTCCCGGGACTAGCGGGAGCGATACCTACAATGAGCAGTTCTTC
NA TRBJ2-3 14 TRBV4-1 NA CASSQDRFTDTQYF TGCGCCAGCAGCCAAGACAGGTTCACAGATACGCAGTATTTT
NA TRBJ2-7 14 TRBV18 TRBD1 CASSPGTDLYEQYF TGTGCCAGCTCACCCGGGACAGACCTCTACGAGCAGTACTTC
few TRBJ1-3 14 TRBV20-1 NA CSVPDRHSGNTIYF TGCAGTGTTCCGGACCGCCACTCTGGAAACACCATATATTTT
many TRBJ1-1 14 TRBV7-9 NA CASSLGQGNTEAFF TGTGCCAGCAGCTTAGGGCAGGGGAACACTGAAGCTTTCTTT
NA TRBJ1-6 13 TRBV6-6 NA CASSYPTTLSLHF TGTGCCAGCAGTTACCCGACAACTCTTTCCCTCCACTTT
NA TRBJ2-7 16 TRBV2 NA CASSEEGDPYLYEQYF TGTGCCAGCAGTGAAGAGGGGGATCCGTACCTCTACGAGCAGTACTTC
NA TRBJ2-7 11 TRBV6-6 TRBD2 CASSYGREEYF TGTGCCAGCAGTTACGGGAGGGAAGAGTACTTC
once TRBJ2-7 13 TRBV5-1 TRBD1 CASSSEGTESQYF TGCGCCAGCAGCTCCGAGGGGACAGAGTCGCAGTACTTC
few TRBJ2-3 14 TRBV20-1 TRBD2 CSAIAGGREGTQYF TGCAGTGCCATAGCAGGCGGGAGAGAGGGTACGCAGTATTTT
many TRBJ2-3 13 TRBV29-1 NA CSVESEGPDTQYF TGCAGCGTTGAGTCGGAAGGACCAGATACGCAGTATTTT
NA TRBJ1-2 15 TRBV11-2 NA CASSSPRVGNYGYTF TGTGCCAGCAGCTCGCCGAGGGTGGGTAACTATGGCTACACCTTC
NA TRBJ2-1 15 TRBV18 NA CASSPKLSTYNEQFF TGTGCCAGCTCACCAAAGCTATCTACCTACAATGAGCAGTTCTTC